Sequencing of this T cell receptor beta chain was carried out in a study of CD8+CD57+ T cells in acquired aplastic anemia. Regarding this clonotype: The antigen remains undetermined. This could be a read error, since a much larger clone is one nucleotide away.

The template for TCR beta VDJ and CDR3 sequence profiling was genomic DNA. From the reads, TCRdb called clonotypes with MiXCR, one entry per CDR3 protein. The table shows some 190,000 distinct CDR3 sequences, with about half occurring only once. Study-wide points: Between patients and controls, CD8+ Simpson's diversity did not vary significantly. It was found that nearly 30 CD8+ CDR3 sequences were shared between patients and controls.

The CDR3 runs to 14 residues. The germline V gene encodes CDR1 SEHNR and CDR2 FQNEAQ (reference sequence). The genes are TRBV7-9 and TRBJ1-2; no clear D. The TCR originated in a human donor in good health, serving as a control. Sequencing was done on a sample of sorted CD4+, CD8+, or CD8+CD57+ T cells (not recorded which) from PBMCs. The CDR3 sequence is CASSHEWVKDGCTF. The CDR3, as DNA: TGTGCCAGCAGCCACGAGTGGGTGAAGGATGGCTGCACCTTC.